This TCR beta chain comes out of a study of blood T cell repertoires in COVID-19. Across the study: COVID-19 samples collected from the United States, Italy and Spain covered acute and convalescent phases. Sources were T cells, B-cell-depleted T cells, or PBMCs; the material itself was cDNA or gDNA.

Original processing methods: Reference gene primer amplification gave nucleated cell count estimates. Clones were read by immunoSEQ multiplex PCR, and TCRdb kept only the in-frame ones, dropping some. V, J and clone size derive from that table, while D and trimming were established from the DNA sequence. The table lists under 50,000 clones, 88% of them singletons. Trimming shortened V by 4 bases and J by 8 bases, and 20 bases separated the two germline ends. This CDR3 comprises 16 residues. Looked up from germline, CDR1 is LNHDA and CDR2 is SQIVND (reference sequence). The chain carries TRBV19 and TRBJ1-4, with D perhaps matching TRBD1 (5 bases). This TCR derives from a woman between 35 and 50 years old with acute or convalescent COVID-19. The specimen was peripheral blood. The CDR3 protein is CASSSVSGGVGEKLFF. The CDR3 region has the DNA TGTGCCAGTAGTAGTGTTTCCGGGGGGGTCGGGGAAAAACTGTTTTTT. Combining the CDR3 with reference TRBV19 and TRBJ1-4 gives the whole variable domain DGGITQSPKYLFRKEGQNVTLSCEQNLNHDAMYWYRQDPGQGLRLIYYSQIVNDFQKGDIAEGYSVSREKKESFPLTVTSAQKNPTAFYLCASSSVSGGVGEKLFFGSGTQLSVL.